A selection of T cell receptor beta chains follows, all from one sample in a study of blood T cell repertoires in COVID-19. Only in-frame clones appear in the TCRdb table, and some are missing; sequencing was by immunoSEQ multiplex PCR. The table includes approximately 150,000 clones, around 89% detected once. The specimen sequenced was peripheral blood. These receptor sequences come from a woman aged 55-69 years with active COVID-19. The CDR3 runs from the conserved cysteine through the conserved F or W.

V gene	J gene	CDR3 protein
TRBV14	TRBJ2-1	CASSPPGTRVLVF
TRBV28	TRBJ2-3	CASSLTAGTDTQYF
TRBV2	TRBJ2-2	CAMSHQRDTQNTGELFF
TRBV3-1/TRBV3-2	TRBJ2-1	CASSQGGSIDEQFF
TRBV30	TRBJ1-6	CAWSVLRGSSYNSPLHF
TRBV7-2	TRBJ1-2	CASSIGQFYGYTF
TRBV2	TRBJ1-5	CASTKDSLSNQPQHF
TRBV10-1	TRBJ2-7	CASSESSLDGYEQYF
TRBV5-4	TRBJ1-1	CASSHGGTGRNTEAFF
TRBV7-2	TRBJ2-7	CASSKRGGSGRYYEQYF
TRBV29-1	TRBJ2-1	CSVEDGGTSGTYNEQFF
TRBV7-2	TRBJ2-7	CASSHQGPAYEQYF
TRBV4-3	TRBJ1-4	CASRKEGAGVMEKLFF
TRBV5-1	TRBJ1-1	CASGGQPNTEAFF
TRBV6-5	TRBJ2-7	CASRTEEGGRYEQYF
TRBV7-8	TRBJ1-2	CASSHGQGNYYGYTF